The 13 T cell receptor beta chains in this list originate from one sample, sequenced in a study of shared clonotypes between healthy human individuals. TCRdb keeps only in-frame clones here, not all; method: immunoSEQ multiplex PCR. The repertoire holds 600,000 to 750,000 clones, with more than 70% as singletons. The specimen was memory CD4+ T cells sorted from blood. Subset meaning: CD45RA-negative fraction. The source is a woman aged 30 to 39 in good health.

This chain links TRBV6-1 with TRBJ2-7, with TRBD1 matching over 7 bases. Germline V gives CDR1 MNHNS, CDR2 SASEGT. The CDR3 is made up of 14 amino acids. Germline trimming cut 11 bases from V and 9 bases from J; bases unmatched to any gene: 19. The CDR3 DNA reads as TGTGCCGGGGGTCGGGACAGAGTCCTTTCCGCGCAGTACTTC. Its protein product is CAGGRDRVLSAQYF.

The V gene is TRBV19, the J gene TRBJ1-1, with 7 nucleotides matching TRBD1. V shed 1 base, J shed 0 bases, and the junction held 11 bases outside the gene matches. The CDR3 spans 18 residues. From germline, CDR1 is LNHDA and CDR2 SQIVND (reference sequence). For the CDR3, the DNA is TGTGCCAGTAGTATAGGGGCCAGGGGGTTTATCATGAACACTGAAGCTTTCTTT. Translating gives CASSIGARGFIMNTEAFF.

This chain connects TRBV6-6 to TRBJ2-7; D remains ambiguous. Germline assignment: CDR1 MNHNY and CDR2 SVGAGI (reference sequence). Trimming took off 6 bases at V and 3 bases at J, with 9 bases between the two ends. This CDR3 comprises 12 residues. CDR3 DNA: TGTGCCAGCAGCCCCCAGCTCTACGAGCAGTACTTC. Protein sequence: CASSPQLYEQYF.

This clone was counted at least ten times. The chain employs TRBV28 and TRBJ1-5; 7 nucleotides line up with TRBD1. The V gene end was trimmed by 5 bases and the J gene end by 8 bases; junction bases not matched to a gene: 6. CDR1 and CDR2 (germline): MDHEN, SYDVKM. The CDR3 spans 13 residues. This CDR3 reads CASSLDRAEPQHF. As DNA, the CDR3 is TGTGCCAGCAGTCTCGACAGGGCCGAGCCCCAGCATTTT.

V and J are TRBV5-1 and TRBJ1-3; D is uncertain. The CDR3 totals 16 residues. The V and J ends lost 0 bases and 2 bases respectively, with 12 bases between them. Germline assignment: CDR1 SGHRS and CDR2 YFSETQ. CDR3 amino acids: CASSLASGGTGNTIYF. The CDR3 bases are TGCGCCAGCAGCTTGGCCTCAGGAGGAACTGGAAACACCATATATTTT. Full variable domain (outside the CDR3, taken from reference TRBV5-1 and TRBJ1-3): KAGVTQTPRYLIKTRGQQVTLSCSPISGHRSVSWYQQTPGQGLQFLFEYFSETQRNKGNFPGRFSGRQFSNSRSEMNVSTLELGDSALYLCASSLASGGTGNTIYFGEGSWLTVV.

The CDR3 coding sequence is TGTGCCAGCAGCCGCGGGACTAGCTACTTCTACGAGCAGTACTTC. This gives the protein CASSRGTSYFYEQYF. The rearrangement joins TRBV5-6 to TRBJ2-7; 9 nucleotides line up with TRBD2. Trimming cost V 4 bases and J 3 bases; bases outside gene matches: 8. The V gene's germline CDR1 is SGHDT and CDR2 YYEEEE. There are 15 residues in the CDR3.

The chain links TRBV30 to TRBJ1-4; D gene ambiguous. V dropped 2 bases and J dropped 7 bases, with 23 bases sitting between them. The CDR3 totals 17 residues. From germline, CDR1 is GTSNPN and CDR2 SVGIG (reference sequence). The CDR3 DNA sequence: TGTGCCTGGAGTACAAATCCCACGAGTGTTATCGTTGAAAAACTGTTTTTT. It is translated as CAWSTNPTSVIVEKLFF. The full variable domain, completed using reference TRBV30 and TRBJ1-4, is SQTIHQWPATLVQPVGSPLSLECTVEGTSNPNLYWYRQAAGRGLQLLFYSVGIGQISSEVPQNLSASRPQDRQFILSSKKLLLSDSGFYLCAWSTNPTSVIVEKLFFGSGTQLSVL.

This clone has just one count. The chain employs TRBV5-1 and TRBJ2-7, with D possibly matching TRBD1 (5 bases). Trimming cost V 0 bases and J 0 bases, with 10 bases left between them. The CDR3 is made up of 15 amino acids. Germline V lookup: CDR1 SGHRS, CDR2 YFSETQ. CDR3 loop: CASSLVAGNSYEQYF. DNA for the CDR3: TGCGCCAGCAGCTTGGTAGCAGGGAACTCCTACGAGCAGTACTTC.

This clone was counted only a few times. The CDR3 coding sequence is TGTGCCAGTTCAGGTGCGACTGGTTGGAGCGGGGAGACCCAGTACTTC. This translates into CASSGATGWSGETQYF. The chain joins TRBV19 to TRBJ2-5; possible D gene TRBD2, 6 bases. The CDR3 has 16 residues. CDR1 LNHDA and CDR2 SQIVND come from the germline V gene (reference sequence). Trimming left V 8 bases short and J 5 bases short, with 24 bases between.

The rearrangement uses TRBV27 and TRBJ2-3; 10 nucleotides align to TRBD1. The CDR3 consists of 18 residues. Per the germline V gene, CDR1 is MNHEY and CDR2 is SMNVEV (reference sequence). J lost 4 bases, V lost 3 bases, and 13 bases had no gene match. The CDR3 DNA reads TGTGCCAGCAGTTTCCGAAGACAGGGGGCGGTGGTTGCAGATACGCAGTATTTT. It is translated as CASSFRRQGAVVADTQYF.

The chain links TRBV5-1 to TRBJ2-3; 9 bases are shared with TRBD2. J lost 0 bases, V lost 0 bases, and 8 bases had no gene match. Germline loops: CDR1 SGHRS, CDR2 YFSETQ. This CDR3 region has 18 residues. DNA for the CDR3: TGCGCCAGCAGCTTGGGAGGTAGCGGGAGACCTAGCACAGATACGCAGTATTTT. Translation gives CASSLGGSGRPSTDTQYF.

V gene TRBV6-1 combines with J gene TRBJ2-1, with 10 bases lining up with TRBD2. The CDR3 extends over 15 amino acids. The V gene's germline CDR1 is MNHNS and CDR2 SASEGT. With V trimmed by 6 bases and J by 9 bases, 11 bases remained unmatched. The CDR3 here is CASSDLAGEGSEQFF. CDR3 bases: TGTGCCAGCAGCGATCTAGCGGGAGAGGGAAGTGAGCAGTTCTTC.

The chain links TRBV28 to TRBJ1-2; maybe TRBD1 (5 bases). Germline V gene lookup returns CDR1 MDHEN and CDR2 SYDVKM. Deletions cut 4 bases from V and 2 bases from J, with 14 bases between. This CDR3 has 15 amino acids. The CDR3: CASSSSTVLNYGYTF. In nucleotides, the CDR3 is TGTGCCAGCAGTTCGTCGACAGTTCTGAACTATGGCTACACCTTC.